This entry describes one TCR beta chain. The V gene lost 4 bases and the J gene lost 7 bases, with 26 bases spanning the gap. The CDR3 is 18 residues long. CDR1 and CDR2 from the germline V gene are SGHTA and FQGNSA. The data were taken from a study of T cell changes during pregnancy in multiple sclerosis. Measured with immunoSEQ multiplex PCR; TCRdb has only the in-frame clones, and not every one. The sample lists some 94,000 clones, approximately 90% seen once, with around 1.7% in the top ten. The chain couples TRBV7-2 to TRBJ1-5; D ambiguous. This specimen was peripheral blood, taken in the first trimester of pregnancy. This sequence was found in a female donor in good health, enrolled as a control in a pregnancy study. CDR3 region: CASSSQQRASGRMQPQHF. In nucleotides, the CDR3 is TGTGCCAGCAGCTCGCAGCAGCGGGCTAGTGGCAGGATGCAGCCCCAGCATTTT.